The present entry profiles one T cell receptor beta chain with its context. Germline lookup yields CDR1 MGHDK and CDR2 SYGVNS. The CDR3 spans 14 residues. V lost 5 bases and J lost 5, with 15 bases in between. This sample was taken from a study of blood T cell repertoires in COVID-19. TCRdb's table, derived via immunoSEQ multiplex PCR, lists solely in-frame clones and lacks some. Here the sample spans under 45,000 clones, approximately 88% being singletons. Source material: peripheral blood. The source is a human donor in a cohort sampled during active COVID-19. The V call is TRBV25-1, the J call TRBJ1-2; tentatively, D is TRBD1 (5 bases). CDR3 protein: CASSPVGGAYGYTF. The CDR3 DNA sequence: TGTGCCAGCAGTCCGGTAGGAGGGGCATATGGCTACACCTTC.